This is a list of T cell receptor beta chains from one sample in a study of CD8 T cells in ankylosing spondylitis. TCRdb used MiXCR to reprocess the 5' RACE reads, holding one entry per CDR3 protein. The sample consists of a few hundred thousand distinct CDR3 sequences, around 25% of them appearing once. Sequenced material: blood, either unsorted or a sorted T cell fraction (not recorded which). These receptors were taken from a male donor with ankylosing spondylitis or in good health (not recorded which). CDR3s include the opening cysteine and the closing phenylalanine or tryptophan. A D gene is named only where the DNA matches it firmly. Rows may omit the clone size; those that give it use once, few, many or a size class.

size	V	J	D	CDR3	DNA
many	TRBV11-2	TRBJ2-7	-	CASSLDPYSYEQYF	TGTGCCAGCAGCTTAGATCCATACTCCTACGAGCAGTACTTC
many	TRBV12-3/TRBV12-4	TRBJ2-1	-	CASRASVDENEQFF	TGTGCCAGCAGGGCATCAGTGGACGAAAATGAGCAGTTCTTC
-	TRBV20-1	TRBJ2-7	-	CSVSRPPSQDTYEQYF	TGCAGTGTTTCGAGGCCCCCGTCCCAAGATACGTACGAGCAGTACTTC
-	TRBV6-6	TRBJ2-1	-	CASGDGANEQFF	TGTGCCAGCGGCGATGGGGCCAATGAGCAGTTCTTC
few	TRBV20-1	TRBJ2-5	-	CSASVEVQETQYF	TGCAGTGCTAGTGTGGAGGTCCAAGAGACCCAGTACTTC
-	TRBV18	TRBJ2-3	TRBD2	CASSPGTRSTDTQYF	TGTGCCAGCTCACCAGGGACTAGGAGCACAGATACGCAGTATTTT
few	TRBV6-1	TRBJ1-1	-	CASSTGAGRVSRAFF	TGTGCCAGCAGTACCGGGGCAGGAAGGGTCTCCCGAGCTTTCTTT
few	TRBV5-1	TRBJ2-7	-	CASRVTGTATYEQYF	TGCGCCAGCAGGGTGACCGGGACCGCTACCTACGAGCAGTACTTC
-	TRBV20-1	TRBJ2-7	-	CSARDPGDLEQYF	TGCAGTGCTAGAGATCCGGGGGACCTGGAGCAGTACTTC
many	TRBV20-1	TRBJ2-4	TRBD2	CSAQGRGGLAKNIQYF	TGCAGTGCACAGGGACGGGGGGGCCTAGCCAAAAACATTCAGTACTTC
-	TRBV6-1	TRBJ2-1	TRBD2	CASSASGGTYNEQFF	TGTGCCAGCAGCGCAAGCGGGGGGACCTACAATGAGCAGTTCTTC
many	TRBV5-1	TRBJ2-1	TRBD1	CASSRRLGQGTGEQFF	TGCGCCAGCAGCCGCCGTCTGGGACAGGGGACGGGTGAGCAGTTCTTC
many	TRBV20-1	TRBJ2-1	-	CSASNDEQFF	TGCAGTGCTAGTAACGATGAGCAGTTCTTC
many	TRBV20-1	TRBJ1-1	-	CSARDTALGAFF	TGCAGTGCTAGAGATACTGCCCTGGGAGCTTTCTTT
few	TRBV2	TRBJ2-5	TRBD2	CASSASGGHAGTQYF	TGTGCCAGCAGTGCTAGCGGGGGCCACGCGGGGACCCAGTACTTC
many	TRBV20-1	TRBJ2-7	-	CSARDYQGSIDEQYF	TGCAGTGCTAGAGATTATCAGGGGTCGATCGACGAGCAGTACTTC
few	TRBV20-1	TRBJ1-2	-	CSARTAINYGYTF	TGCAGTGCCCGGACAGCAATTAACTATGGCTACACCTTC
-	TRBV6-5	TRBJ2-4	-	CASSYAGLFF	TGTGCCAGCAGTTACGCGGGACTTTTCTTC
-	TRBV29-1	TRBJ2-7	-	CSGLGVSYEQYF	TGCAGCGGTCTGGGGGTCTCCTACGAGCAGTACTTC
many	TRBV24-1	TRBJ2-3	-	CATSEGRAGADTQYF	TGTGCCACCAGTGAGGGTAGGGCTGGGGCAGATACGCAGTATTTT
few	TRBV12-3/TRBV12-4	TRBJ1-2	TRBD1	CASSLGQGAYGYTF	TGTGCCAGCAGTTTGGGACAGGGGGCGTATGGCTACACCTTC
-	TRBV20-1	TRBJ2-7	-	CSASQPPYEQYF	TGCAGTGCCTCCCAGCCTCCCTACGAGCAGTACTTC
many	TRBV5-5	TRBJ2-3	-	CASSLGPRNTDTQYF	TGTGCCAGCAGCCTGGGACCCAGAAACACAGATACGCAGTATTTT
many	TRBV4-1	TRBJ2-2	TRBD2	CASSPYLAGNTGELFF	TGCGCCAGCAGCCCCTACTTAGCGGGGAACACCGGGGAGCTGTTTTTT
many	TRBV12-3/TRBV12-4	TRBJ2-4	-	CASRRGTWNIQYF	TGTGCCAGCAGACGCGGGACGTGGAACATTCAGTACTTC
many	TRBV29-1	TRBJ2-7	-	CSVQSGGEQYF	TGCAGCGTCCAAAGCGGAGGCGAGCAGTACTTC
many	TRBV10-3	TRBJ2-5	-	CASRGEMETQYF	TGTGCCTCCAGGGGGGAGATGGAGACCCAGTACTTC
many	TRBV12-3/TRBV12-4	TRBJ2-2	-	CASRVWDGELFF	TGTGCCAGCAGGGTCTGGGACGGGGAGCTGTTTTTT
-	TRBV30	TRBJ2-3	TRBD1	CAWIQTGGVTDTQYF	TGTGCCTGGATCCAGACAGGGGGCGTCACAGATACGCAGTATTTT
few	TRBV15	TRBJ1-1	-	CATSREQAGNTEAFF	TGTGCCACCAGCAGAGAGCAGGCAGGGAACACTGAAGCTTTCTTT